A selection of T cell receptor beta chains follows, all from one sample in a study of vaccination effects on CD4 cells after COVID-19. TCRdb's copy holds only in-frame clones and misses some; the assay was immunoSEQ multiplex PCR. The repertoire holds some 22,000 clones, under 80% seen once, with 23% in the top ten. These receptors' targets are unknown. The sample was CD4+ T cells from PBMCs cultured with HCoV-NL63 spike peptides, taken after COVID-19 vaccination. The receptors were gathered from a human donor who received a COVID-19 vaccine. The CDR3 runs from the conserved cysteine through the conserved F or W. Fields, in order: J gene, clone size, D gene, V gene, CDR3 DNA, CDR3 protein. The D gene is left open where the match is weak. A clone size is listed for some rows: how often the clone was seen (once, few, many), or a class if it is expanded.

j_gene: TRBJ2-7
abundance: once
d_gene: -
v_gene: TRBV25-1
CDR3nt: TGTAGCGGAGAGCCCTACGAGCAGTACTTC
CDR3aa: CSGEPYEQYF

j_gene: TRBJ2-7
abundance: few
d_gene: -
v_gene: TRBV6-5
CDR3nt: TGTGCCAGCAGTTACTCGAGCAGCGGAAGCTACGAGCAGTACTTC
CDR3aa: CASSYSSSGSYEQYF

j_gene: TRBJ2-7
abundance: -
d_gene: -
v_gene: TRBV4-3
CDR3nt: TGCGCCAGCAGCCAAGACAGGACACCGATCTTCGAGCAGTACTTC
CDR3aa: CASSQDRTPIFEQYF

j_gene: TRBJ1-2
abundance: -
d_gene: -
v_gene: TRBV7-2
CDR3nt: TGTGCCAGCAGCTTAGAACAGGGCCCGGAGGGCTACACCTTC
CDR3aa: CASSLEQGPEGYTF

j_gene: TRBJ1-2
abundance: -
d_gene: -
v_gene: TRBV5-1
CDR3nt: TGCGCCAGCAGCTCAGTAGGTTCGGGCCCTATGCGCTACACCTTC
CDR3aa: CASSSVGSGPMRYTF

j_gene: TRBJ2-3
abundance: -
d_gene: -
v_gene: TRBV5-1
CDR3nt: TGCGCCAGCAGCTTGGCAGGGTTCTCTAGCACAGATACGCAGTATTTT
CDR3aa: CASSLAGFSSTDTQYF

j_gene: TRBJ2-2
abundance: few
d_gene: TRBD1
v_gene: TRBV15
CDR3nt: TGTGCCACCAGCCAGGGGGTAGGGGAGCTGTTTTTT
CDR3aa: CATSQGVGELFF

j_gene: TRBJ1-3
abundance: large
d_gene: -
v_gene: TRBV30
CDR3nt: TGTGCCTGGACAGGCAATTCTGGAAACACCATATATTTT
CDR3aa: CAWTGNSGNTIYF

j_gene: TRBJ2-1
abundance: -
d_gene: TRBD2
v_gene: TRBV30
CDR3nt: TGTGCCTGGAGTGTAGGTAGCGGGGGATACAATGAGCAGTTCTTC
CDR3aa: CAWSVGSGGYNEQFF

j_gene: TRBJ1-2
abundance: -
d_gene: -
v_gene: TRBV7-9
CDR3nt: TGTGCCAGCAGCCTCCCGGGGCCCCTATACGGCTACACCTTC
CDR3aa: CASSLPGPLYGYTF

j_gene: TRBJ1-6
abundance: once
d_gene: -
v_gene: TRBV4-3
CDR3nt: TGCGCCAGCAGCCAAGAGTGGAAGTATTCACCCCTCCACTTT
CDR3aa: CASSQEWKYSPLHF

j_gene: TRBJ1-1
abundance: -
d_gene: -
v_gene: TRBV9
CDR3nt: TGTGCCAGCAGCGGCGGGATTAACACTGAAGCTTTCTTT
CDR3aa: CASSGGINTEAFF

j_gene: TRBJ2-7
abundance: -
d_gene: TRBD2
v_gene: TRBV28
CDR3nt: TGTGCCAGCAGTGAGGGACTAGCGCGAGAGCAGTACTTC
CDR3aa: CASSEGLAREQYF

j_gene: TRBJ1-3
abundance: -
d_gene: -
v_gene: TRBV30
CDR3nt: TGTGCCTGGAGTCGGACCACAAGCTCTGGAAACACCATATATTTT
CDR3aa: CAWSRTTSSGNTIYF

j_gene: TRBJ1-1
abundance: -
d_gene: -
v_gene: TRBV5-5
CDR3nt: TGTGCCAGCAGCTGGGATCTCGGTGTCACTGAAGCTTTCTTT
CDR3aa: CASSWDLGVTEAFF

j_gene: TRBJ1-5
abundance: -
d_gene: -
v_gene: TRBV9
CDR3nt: TGTGCCAGCAGCGGGCGTGATGGGGGTCAGCCCCAGCATTTT
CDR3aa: CASSGRDGGQPQHF

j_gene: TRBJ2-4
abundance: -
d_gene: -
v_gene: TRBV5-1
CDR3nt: TGCGCCAGCAGTGTCCAGGGGATAGCCAAAAACATTCAGTACTTC
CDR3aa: CASSVQGIAKNIQYF

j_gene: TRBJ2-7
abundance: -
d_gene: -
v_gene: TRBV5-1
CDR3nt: TGCGCCAGCAGCTTGGCAGGCGAATACGAGCAGTACTTC
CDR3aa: CASSLAGEYEQYF

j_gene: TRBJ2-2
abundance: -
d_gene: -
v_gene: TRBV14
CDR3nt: TGTGCCAGCAGCCAAGATCTGGCAAACGGGGAGCTGTTTTTT
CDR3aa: CASSQDLANGELFF

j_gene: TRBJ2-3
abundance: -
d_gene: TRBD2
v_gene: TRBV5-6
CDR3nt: TGTGCCAGCAGCTTGGCAGGGCGCGGGAGAGGGGATACGCAGTATTTT
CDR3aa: CASSLAGRGRGDTQYF

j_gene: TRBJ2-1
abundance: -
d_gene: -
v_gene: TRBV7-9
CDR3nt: TGTGCCAGCAGCTTAGGGGGGTTCGGGGAGCAGTTCTTC
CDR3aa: CASSLGGFGEQFF

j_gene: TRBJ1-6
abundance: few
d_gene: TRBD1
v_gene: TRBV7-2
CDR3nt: TGTGCCAGCAGTCGACCGTCACAGGGGAATGGTTCACCCCTCCACTTT
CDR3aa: CASSRPSQGNGSPLHF

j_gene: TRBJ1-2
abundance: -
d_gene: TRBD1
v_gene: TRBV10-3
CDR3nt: TGTGCCACCTGGGCCAGGGGGGGTTATGGCTACACCTTC
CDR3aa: CATWARGGYGYTF

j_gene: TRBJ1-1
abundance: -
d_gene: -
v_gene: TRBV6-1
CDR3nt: TGTGCCAGCAGTGAAAGTTTGCGCACTGAAGCTTTCTTT
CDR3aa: CASSESLRTEAFF

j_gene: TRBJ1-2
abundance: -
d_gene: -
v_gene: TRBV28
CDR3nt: TGTGCCAGCCGTTGGTTGCTCGGCTACACCTTC
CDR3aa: CASRWLLGYTF

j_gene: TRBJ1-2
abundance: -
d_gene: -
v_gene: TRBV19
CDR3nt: TGTGCCAGTACTGCTGGCAACTATGGCTACACCTTC
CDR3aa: CASTAGNYGYTF

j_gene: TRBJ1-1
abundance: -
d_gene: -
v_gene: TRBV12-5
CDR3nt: TGTGCTAGTGGCCGGACCGGCGGTGCCCGGGACACTGAAGCTTTCTTT
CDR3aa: CASGRTGGARDTEAFF

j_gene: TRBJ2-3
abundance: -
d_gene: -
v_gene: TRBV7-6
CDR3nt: TGTGCCAGCAGCTTAGCGTTAACAGGGGAGGGTACAGATACGCAGTATTTT
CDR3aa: CASSLALTGEGTDTQYF

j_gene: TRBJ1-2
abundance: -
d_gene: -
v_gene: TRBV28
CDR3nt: TGTGCCAGCAGTTCCTCCACGGGACACTATGGCTACACCTTC
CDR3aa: CASSSSTGHYGYTF

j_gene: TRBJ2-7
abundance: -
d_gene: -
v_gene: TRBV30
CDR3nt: TGTGCCTGGAGTGTTGGTAACTACGAGCAGTACTTC
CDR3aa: CAWSVGNYEQYF

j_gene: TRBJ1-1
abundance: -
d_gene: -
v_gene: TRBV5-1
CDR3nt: TGCGCCAGCAGCTTGGCGGCGATGAACACTGAAGCTTTCTTT
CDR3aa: CASSLAAMNTEAFF

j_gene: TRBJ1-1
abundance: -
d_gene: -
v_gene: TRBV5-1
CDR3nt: TGCGCCAGCAGCTATACGACAGGACCAATGAACACTGAAGCTTTCTTT
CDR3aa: CASSYTTGPMNTEAFF

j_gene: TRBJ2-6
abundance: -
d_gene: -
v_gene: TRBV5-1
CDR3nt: TGCGCCACCTCATCGCTCCTCTCTGGGGCCAACGTCCTGACTTTC
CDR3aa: CATSSLLSGANVLTF

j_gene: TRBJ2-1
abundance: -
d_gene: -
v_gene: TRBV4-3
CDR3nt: TGCGCCAGCAGCCAAGCTTGGGGGGGCCCCAGCTCCTACAATGAGCAGTTCTTC
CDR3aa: CASSQAWGGPSSYNEQFF

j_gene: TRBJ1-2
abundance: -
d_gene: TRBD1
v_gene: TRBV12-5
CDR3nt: TGTGCTAGTGGTTTGTGGGACAGAAACTATGGCTACACCTTC
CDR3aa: CASGLWDRNYGYTF

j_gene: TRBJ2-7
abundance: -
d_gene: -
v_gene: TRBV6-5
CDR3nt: TGTGCCAGCAGCTCTTGGGGCAGAACTTACGAGCAGTACTTC
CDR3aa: CASSSWGRTYEQYF

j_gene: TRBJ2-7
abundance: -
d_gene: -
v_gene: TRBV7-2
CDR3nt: TGTGCCAGCAGCCCCTATGAGCTAACCAACGAGCAGTACTTC
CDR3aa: CASSPYELTNEQYF

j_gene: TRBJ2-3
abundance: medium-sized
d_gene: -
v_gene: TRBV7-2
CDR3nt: TGTGCCAGCAGGCTGGCCGGGGGCACAGATACGCAGTATTTT
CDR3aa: CASRLAGGTDTQYF

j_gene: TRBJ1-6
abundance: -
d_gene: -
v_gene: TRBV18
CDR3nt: TGTGCCAGCTCACCACTGTCGGTAAATTCACCCCTCCACTTT
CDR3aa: CASSPLSVNSPLHF

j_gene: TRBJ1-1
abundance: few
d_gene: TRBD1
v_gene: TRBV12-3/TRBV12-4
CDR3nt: TGTGCCAGCAGACAGGGGGAGGGCACTGAAGCTTTCTTT
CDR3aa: CASRQGEGTEAFF

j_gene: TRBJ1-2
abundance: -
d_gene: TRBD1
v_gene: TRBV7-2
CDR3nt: TGTGCCAGCAGCCGGGGACAGGGATTCCTCTATGGCTACACCTTC
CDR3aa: CASSRGQGFLYGYTF

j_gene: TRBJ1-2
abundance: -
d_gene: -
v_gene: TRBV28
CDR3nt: TGTGCCAGCAGTTTCGGCCGAGCGTCCTTCTATGGCTACACCTTC
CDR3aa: CASSFGRASFYGYTF

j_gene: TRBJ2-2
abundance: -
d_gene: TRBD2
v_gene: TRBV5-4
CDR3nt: TGTGCCAGCAGCTCCGGACTAGCGGGCCCCCCGGGCACCGGGGAGCTGTTTTTT
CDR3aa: CASSSGLAGPPGTGELFF

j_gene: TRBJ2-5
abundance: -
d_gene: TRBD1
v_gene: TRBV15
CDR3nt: TGTGCCACCAGCATCATGAAACACCGGGACAGGGGAGTCCGGGGAGAGACCCAGTACTTC
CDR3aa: CATSIMKHRDRGVRGETQYF

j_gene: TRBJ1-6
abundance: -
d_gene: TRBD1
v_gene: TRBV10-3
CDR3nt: TGTGCCACAACAGGGGATAATTCACCCCTCCACTTT
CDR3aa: CATTGDNSPLHF

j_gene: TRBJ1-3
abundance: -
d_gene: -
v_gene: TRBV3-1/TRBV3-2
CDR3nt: TGTGCCAGCAGCCAAGATTTAGGGCTAGGAAACACCATATATTTT
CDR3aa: CASSQDLGLGNTIYF

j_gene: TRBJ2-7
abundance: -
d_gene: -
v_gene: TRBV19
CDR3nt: TGTGCCAGTAGTATAGGGGGACCTTCCTACGAGCAGTACTTC
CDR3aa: CASSIGGPSYEQYF

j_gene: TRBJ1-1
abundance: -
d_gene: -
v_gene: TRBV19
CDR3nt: TGTGCCAGTAGTATAGCGGTAGGAATGGAGGCTTTCTTT
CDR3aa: CASSIAVGMEAFF